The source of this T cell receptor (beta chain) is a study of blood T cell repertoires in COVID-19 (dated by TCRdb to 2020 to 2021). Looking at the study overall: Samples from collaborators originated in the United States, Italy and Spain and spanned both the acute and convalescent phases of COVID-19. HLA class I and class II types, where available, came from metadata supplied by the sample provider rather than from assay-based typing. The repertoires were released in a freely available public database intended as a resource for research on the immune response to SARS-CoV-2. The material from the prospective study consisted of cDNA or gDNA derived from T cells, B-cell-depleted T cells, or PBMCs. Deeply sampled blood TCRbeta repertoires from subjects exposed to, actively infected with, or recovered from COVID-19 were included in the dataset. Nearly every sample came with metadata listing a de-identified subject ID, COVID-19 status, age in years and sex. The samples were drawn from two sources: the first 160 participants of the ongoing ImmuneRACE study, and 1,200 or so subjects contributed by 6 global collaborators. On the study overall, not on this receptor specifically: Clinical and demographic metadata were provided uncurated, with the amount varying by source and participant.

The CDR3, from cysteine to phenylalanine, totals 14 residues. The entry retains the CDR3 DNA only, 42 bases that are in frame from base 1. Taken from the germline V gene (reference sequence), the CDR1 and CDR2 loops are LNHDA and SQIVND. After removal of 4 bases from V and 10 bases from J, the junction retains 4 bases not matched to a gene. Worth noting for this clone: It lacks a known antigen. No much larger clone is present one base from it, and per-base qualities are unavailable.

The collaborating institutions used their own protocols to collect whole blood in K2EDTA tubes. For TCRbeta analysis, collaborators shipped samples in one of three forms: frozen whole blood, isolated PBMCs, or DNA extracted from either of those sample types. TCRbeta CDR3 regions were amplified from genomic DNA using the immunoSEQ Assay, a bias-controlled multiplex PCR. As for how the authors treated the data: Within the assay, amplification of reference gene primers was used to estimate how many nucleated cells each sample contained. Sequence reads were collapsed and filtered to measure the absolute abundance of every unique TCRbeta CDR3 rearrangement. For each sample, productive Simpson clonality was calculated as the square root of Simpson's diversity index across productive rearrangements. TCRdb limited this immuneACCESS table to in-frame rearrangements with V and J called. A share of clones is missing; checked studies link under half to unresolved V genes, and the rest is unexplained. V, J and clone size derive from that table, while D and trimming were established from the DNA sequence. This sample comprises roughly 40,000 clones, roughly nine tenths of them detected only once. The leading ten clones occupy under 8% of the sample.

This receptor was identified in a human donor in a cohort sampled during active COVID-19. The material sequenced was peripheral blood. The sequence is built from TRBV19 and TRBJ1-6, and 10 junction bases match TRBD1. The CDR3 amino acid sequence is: CASSTTGGSSPLHF. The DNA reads TGTGCCAGTAGTACGACAGGGGGCTCATCACCCCTCCACTTT.